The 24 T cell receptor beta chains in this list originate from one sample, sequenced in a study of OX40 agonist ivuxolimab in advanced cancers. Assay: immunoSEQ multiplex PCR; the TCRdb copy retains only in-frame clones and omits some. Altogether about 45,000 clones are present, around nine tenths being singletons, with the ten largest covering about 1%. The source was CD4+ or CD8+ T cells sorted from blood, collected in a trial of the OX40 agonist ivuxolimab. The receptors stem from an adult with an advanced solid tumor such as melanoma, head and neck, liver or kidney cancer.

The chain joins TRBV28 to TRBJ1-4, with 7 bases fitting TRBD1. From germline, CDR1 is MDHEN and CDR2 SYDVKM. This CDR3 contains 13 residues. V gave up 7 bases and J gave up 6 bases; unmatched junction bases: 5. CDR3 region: CASTRGGDEKLFF. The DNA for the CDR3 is TGTGCCAGCACCAGGGGGGGGGATGAAAAACTGTTTTTT.

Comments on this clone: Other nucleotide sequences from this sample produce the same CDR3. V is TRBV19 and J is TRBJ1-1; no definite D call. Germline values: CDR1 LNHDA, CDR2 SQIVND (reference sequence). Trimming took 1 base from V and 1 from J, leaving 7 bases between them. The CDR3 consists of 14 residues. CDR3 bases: TGTGCCAGTAGTATAGTCTGGGGGAACACTGAAGCTTTCTTT. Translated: CASSIVWGNTEAFF.

The CDR3 DNA sequence: TGTGCCTGGAGTAAGACAGAAAATCAGCCCCAGCATTTT. It is translated as CAWSKTENQPQHF. This chain links TRBV30 with TRBJ1-5; TRBD1 might be the D (5 bases). This CDR3 has 13 residues. V was clipped by 2 bases and J by 4 bases, with 9 bases between them. The germline V gene has CDR1 GTSNPN and CDR2 SVGIG (reference sequence).

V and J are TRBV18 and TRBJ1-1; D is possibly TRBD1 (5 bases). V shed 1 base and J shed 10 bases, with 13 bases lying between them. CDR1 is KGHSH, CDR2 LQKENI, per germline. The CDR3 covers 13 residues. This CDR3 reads CASSPRDLWGAFF. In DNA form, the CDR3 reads TGTGCCAGCTCACCACGGGACCTCTGGGGAGCTTTCTTT.

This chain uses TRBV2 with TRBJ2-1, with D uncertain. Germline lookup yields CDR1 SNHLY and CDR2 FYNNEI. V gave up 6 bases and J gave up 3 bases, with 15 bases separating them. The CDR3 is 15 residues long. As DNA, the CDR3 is TGTGCCAGCAGCCGATTAGACCAGCTCTACAATGAGCAGTTCTTC. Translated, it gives CASSRLDQLYNEQFF.

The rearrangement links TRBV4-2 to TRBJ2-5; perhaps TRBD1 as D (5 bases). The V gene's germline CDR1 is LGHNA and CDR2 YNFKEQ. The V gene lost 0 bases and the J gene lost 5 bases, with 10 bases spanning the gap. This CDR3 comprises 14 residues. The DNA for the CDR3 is TGTGCCAGCAGCCAAGATTCGAGACAGGAGACCCAGTACTTC. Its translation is CASSQDSRQETQYF.

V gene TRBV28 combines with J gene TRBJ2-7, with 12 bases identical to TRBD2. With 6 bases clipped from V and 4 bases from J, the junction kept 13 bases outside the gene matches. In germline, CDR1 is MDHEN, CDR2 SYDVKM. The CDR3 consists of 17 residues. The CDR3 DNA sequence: TGTGCCAGCAGGGGGACTAGCGGGTCGGCTTTCGTATACGAGCAGTACTTC. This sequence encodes CASRGTSGSAFVYEQYF. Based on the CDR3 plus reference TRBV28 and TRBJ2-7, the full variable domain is DVKVTQSSRYLVKRTGEKVFLECVQDMDHENMFWYRQDPGLGLRLIYFSYDVKMKEKGDIPEGYSVSREKKERFSLILESASTNQTSMYLCASRGTSGSAFVYEQYFGPGTRLTVT.

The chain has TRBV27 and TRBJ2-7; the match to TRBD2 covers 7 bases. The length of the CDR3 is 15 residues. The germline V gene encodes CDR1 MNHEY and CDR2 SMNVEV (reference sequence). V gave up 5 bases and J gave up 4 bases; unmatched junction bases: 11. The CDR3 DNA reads TGTGCCAGCAGTCTTATGGGACTAACCGGGTACGAGCAGTACTTC. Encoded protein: CASSLMGLTGYEQYF.

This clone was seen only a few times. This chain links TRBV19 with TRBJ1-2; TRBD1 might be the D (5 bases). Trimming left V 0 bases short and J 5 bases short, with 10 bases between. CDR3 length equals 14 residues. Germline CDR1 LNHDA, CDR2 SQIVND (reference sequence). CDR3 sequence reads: CASSIEGVEYGYTF. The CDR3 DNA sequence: TGTGCCAGTAGTATAGAGGGGGTGGAGTATGGCTACACCTTC.

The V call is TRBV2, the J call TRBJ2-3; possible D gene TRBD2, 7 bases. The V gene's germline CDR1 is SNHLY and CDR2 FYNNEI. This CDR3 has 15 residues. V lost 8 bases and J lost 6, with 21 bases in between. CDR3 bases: TGTGCCAGCCAGGGGAGGGCGAGAGGCCCGGATACGCAGTATTTT. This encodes CASQGRARGPDTQYF.

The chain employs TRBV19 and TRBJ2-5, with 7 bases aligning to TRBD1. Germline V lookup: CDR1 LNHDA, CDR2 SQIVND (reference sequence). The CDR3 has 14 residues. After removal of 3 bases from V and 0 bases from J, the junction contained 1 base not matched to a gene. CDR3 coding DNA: TGTGCCAGTAGTATTGGGACAGACCAAGAGACCCAGTACTTC. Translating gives CASSIGTDQETQYF. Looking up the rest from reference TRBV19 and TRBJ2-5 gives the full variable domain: DGGITQSPKYLFRKEGQNVTLSCEQNLNHDAMYWYRQDPGQGLRLIYYSQIVNDFQKGDIAEGYSVSREKKESFPLTVTSAQKNPTAFYLCASSIGTDQETQYFGPGTRLLVL.

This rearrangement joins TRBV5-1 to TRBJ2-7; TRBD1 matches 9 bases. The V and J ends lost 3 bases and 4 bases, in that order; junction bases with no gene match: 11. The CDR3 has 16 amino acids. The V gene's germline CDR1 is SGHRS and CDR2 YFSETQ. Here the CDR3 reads CASSYRQGGSSYEQYF. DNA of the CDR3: TGCGCCAGCAGCTACAGACAGGGGGGTTCGTCGTACGAGCAGTACTTC. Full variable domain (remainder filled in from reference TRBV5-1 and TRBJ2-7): KAGVTQTPRYLIKTRGQQVTLSCSPISGHRSVSWYQQTPGQGLQFLFEYFSETQRNKGNFPGRFSGRQFSNSRSEMNVSTLELGDSALYLCASSYRQGGSSYEQYFGPGTRLTVT.

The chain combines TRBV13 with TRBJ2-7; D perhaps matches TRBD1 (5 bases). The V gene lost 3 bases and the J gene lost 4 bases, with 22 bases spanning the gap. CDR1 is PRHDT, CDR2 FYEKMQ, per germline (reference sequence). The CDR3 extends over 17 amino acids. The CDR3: CASSLGPPQLDFYEQYF. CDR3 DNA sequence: TGTGCCAGCAGCTTGGGGCCTCCACAGCTCGATTTTTACGAGCAGTACTTC.

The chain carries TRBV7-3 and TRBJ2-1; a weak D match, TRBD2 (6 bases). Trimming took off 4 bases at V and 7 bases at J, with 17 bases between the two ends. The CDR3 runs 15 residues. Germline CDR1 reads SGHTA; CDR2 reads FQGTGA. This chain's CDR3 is CASSSFPGVGNEQFF. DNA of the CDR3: TGTGCCAGCAGCTCCTTCCCGGGAGTAGGAAATGAGCAGTTCTTC.

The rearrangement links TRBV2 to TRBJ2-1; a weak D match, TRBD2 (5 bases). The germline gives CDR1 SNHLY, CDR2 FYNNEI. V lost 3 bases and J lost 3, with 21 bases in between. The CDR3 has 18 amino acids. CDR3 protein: CASSEDFNHGKIYNEQFF. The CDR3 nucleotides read TGTGCCAGCAGTGAGGACTTTAACCACGGGAAAATCTACAATGAGCAGTTCTTC.

DNA of the CDR3: TGTGCCAGCAGCGTCGCCTACGGGACAGGCAAAGAGACCCAGTACTTC. Translated, it gives CASSVAYGTGKETQYF. The rearrangement joins TRBV9 to TRBJ2-5; TRBD1 matches at 8 bases. The CDR3 consists of 16 residues. Unmatched junction bases numbered 9, after V lost 2 bases and J lost 3 bases. Germline V gives CDR1 SGDLS, CDR2 YYNGEE. The full variable domain, its missing parts supplied by reference TRBV9 and TRBJ2-5, is DSGVTQTPKHLITATGQRVTLRCSPRSGDLSVYWYQQSLDQGLQFLIQYYNGEERAKGNILERFSAQQFPDLHSELNLSSLELGDSALYFCASSVAYGTGKETQYFGPGTRLLVL.

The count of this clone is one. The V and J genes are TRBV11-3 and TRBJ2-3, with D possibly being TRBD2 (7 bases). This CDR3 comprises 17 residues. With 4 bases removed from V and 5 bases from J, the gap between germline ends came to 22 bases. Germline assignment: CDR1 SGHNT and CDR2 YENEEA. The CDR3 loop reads CASSSRGSARGGDTQYF. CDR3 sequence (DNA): TGTGCCAGCAGCTCCCGGGGTAGCGCGAGGGGGGGAGATACGCAGTATTTT.

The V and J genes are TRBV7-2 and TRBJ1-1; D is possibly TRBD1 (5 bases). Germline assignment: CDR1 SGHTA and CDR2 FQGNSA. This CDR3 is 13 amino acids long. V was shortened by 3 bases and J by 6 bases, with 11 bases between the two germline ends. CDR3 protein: CASSFRGEAEAFF. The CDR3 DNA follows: TGTGCCAGCAGCTTCCGAGGGGAAGCTGAAGCTTTCTTT.

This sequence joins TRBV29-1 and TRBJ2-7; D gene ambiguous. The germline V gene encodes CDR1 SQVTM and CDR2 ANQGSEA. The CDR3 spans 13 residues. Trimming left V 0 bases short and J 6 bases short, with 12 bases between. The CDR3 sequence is CSVEEVTRSEQYF. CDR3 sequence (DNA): TGCAGCGTTGAAGAAGTCACTCGGAGCGAGCAGTACTTC.

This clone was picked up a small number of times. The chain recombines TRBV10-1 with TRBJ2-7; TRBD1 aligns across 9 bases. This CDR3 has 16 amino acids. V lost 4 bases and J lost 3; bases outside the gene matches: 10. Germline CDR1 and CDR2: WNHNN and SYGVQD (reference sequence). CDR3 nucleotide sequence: TGCGCCAGCAGTGCCCCAGGGACAGGGAGTAGCTACGAGCAGTACTTC. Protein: CASSAPGTGSSYEQYF.

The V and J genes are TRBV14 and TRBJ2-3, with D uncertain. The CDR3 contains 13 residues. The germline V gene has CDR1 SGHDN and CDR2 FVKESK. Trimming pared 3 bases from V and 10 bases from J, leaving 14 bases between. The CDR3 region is CASSQQSRSAQYF. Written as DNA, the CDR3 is TGTGCCAGCAGCCAGCAATCCCGTAGTGCGCAGTATTTT.

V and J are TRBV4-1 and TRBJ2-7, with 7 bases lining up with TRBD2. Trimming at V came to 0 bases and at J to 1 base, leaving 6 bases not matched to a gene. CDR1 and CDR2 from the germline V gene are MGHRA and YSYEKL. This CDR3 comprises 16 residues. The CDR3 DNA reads TGCGCCAGCAGCCAAGAGGAGGGAGGGATATCCTACGAGCAGTACTTC. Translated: CASSQEEGGISYEQYF.

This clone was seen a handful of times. The CDR3 reads CASSAGHSGANVLTF. The CDR3 DNA reads as TGTGCCAGCAGTGCGGGACACTCTGGGGCCAACGTCCTGACTTTC. The chain couples TRBV6-4 to TRBJ2-6; a weak D match, TRBD1 (6 bases). The CDR3 has 15 residues. Germline CDR1 is MRHNA and CDR2 is SNTAGT. Trimming took 4 bases from V and 0 from J, leaving 7 bases between them.

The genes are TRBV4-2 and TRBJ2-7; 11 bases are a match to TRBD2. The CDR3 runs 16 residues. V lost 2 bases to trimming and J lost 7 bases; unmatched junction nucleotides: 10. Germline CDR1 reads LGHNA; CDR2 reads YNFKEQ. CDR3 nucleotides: TGTGCCAGCAGCCAACCCCGGGTAGCGGGAGGGGTGGAGCAGTACTTC. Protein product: CASSQPRVAGGVEQYF.